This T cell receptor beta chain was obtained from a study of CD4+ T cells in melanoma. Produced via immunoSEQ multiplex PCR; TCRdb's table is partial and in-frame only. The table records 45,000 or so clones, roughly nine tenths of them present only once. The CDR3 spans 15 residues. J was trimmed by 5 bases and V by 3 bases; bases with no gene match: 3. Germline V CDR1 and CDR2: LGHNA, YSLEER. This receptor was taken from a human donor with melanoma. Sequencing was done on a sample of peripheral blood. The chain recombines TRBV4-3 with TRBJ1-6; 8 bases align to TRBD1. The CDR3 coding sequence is TGCGCCAGCAGCCAGGGACAGGAAGATAATTCACCCCTCCACTTT. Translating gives CASSQGQEDNSPLHF.